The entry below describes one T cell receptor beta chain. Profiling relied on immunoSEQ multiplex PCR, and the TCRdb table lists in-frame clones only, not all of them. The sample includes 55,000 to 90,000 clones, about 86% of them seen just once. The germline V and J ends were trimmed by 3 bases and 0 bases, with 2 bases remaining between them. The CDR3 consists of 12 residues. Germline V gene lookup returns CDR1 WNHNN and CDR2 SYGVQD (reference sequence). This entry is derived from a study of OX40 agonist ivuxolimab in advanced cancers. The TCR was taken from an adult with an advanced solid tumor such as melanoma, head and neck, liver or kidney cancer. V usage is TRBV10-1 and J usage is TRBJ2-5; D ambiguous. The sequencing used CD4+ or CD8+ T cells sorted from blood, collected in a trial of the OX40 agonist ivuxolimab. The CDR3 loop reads CASSENQETQYF. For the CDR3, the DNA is TGCGCCAGCAGTGAAAACCAAGAGACCCAGTACTTC.